This TCR beta chain was obtained from a study of vaccination effects on CD4 cells after COVID-19. Turning to the study itself: Participants were vaccinated with two doses of either the BNT162b2 or mRNA-1273 vaccine.

Note on this clone: The antigen remains undetermined.

Libraries were prepared by immunoSEQ multiplex PCR; TCRdb keeps only in-frame clonotypes and omits some of them. The sample shows 25,000 or so clones, roughly 73% of them seen only once. ViraFEST assay sequencing came after antigen-specific CD4+ T cells were expanded with viral peptide pools. The culture ran for approximately 10 days, and then CD4+ T cells were isolated. Vaccine recipients, nucleocapsid antibody negative, had no prior SARS-CoV-2 infection. The receptor's source is a human donor who received a COVID-19 vaccine. The input for sequencing was CD4+ T cells from PBMCs cultured with HCoV-NL63 spike peptides, taken before COVID-19 vaccination.

The CDR3: CAWMTGTGNYNEQFF. CDR3 bases: TGTGCCTGGATGACCGGGACAGGGAACTACAATGAGCAGTTCTTC. The chain recombines TRBV30 with TRBJ2-1, with 9 positions matching TRBD1. V trimming: 4 bases; J trimming: 3 bases; junction bases outside the gene matches: 7. The CDR3 length is 15 residues. Germline V lookup: CDR1 GTSNPN, CDR2 SVGIG (reference sequence).